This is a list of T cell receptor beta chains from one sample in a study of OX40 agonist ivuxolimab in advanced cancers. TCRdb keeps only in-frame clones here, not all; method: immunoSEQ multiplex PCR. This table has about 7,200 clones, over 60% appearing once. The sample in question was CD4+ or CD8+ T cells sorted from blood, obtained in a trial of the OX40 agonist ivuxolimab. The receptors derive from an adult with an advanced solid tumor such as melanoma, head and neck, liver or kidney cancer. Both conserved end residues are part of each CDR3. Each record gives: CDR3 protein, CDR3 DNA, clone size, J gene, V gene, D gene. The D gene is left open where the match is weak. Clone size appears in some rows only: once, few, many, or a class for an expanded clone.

cdr3_aa: CASSVGVSGGPYNEQFF; cdr3_nt: TGTGCCAGCAGCGTAGGGGTTAGCGGGGGTCCCTACAATGAGCAGTTCTTC; clone_size: NA; j_call: TRBJ2-1; v_call: TRBV9; d_call: TRBD2
cdr3_aa: CASSVGGSRGDTQYF; cdr3_nt: TGTGCCAGCAGCGTAGGGGGGTCTAGAGGAGATACGCAGTATTTT; clone_size: few; j_call: TRBJ2-3; v_call: TRBV9; d_call: NA
cdr3_aa: CSVAGKISGGVQETQYF; cdr3_nt: TGCAGCGTTGCCGGAAAAATCAGCGGGGGGGTCCAAGAGACCCAGTACTTC; clone_size: NA; j_call: TRBJ2-5; v_call: TRBV29-1; d_call: TRBD2
cdr3_aa: CASSYYGTGDPDGYTF; cdr3_nt: TGTGCCAGCAGTTACTATGGGACAGGGGATCCGGATGGCTACACCTTC; clone_size: NA; j_call: TRBJ1-2; v_call: TRBV6-6; d_call: TRBD1
cdr3_aa: CASRDSLWNSPLHF; cdr3_nt: TGTGCCAGCAGAGACAGCTTGTGGAATTCACCCCTCCACTTT; clone_size: NA; j_call: TRBJ1-6; v_call: TRBV25-1; d_call: NA
cdr3_aa: CASSQGSSYEQYF; cdr3_nt: TGCGCCAGCAGCCAAGGGTCTAGCTACGAGCAGTACTTC; clone_size: NA; j_call: TRBJ2-7; v_call: TRBV4-3; d_call: NA
cdr3_aa: CASSTPGTGTLGDEQYF; cdr3_nt: TGTGCCAGCAGCACCCCCGGGACAGGGACCCTCGGGGACGAGCAGTACTTC; clone_size: NA; j_call: TRBJ2-7; v_call: TRBV7-8; d_call: TRBD1
cdr3_aa: CASSLEGQGKPGNTIYF; cdr3_nt: TGTGCCAGCAGCTTAGAGGGACAGGGGAAGCCTGGAAACACCATATATTTT; clone_size: NA; j_call: TRBJ1-3; v_call: TRBV7-9; d_call: TRBD1
cdr3_aa: CASSLGGLGSSYEQYF; cdr3_nt: TGTGCCAGCAGCTTAGGGGGACTAGGCAGCTCCTACGAGCAGTACTTC; clone_size: NA; j_call: TRBJ2-7; v_call: TRBV7-2; d_call: TRBD2
cdr3_aa: CASSWGTANTEAFF; cdr3_nt: TGTGCCAGCAGCTGGGGGACAGCGAACACTGAAGCTTTCTTT; clone_size: NA; j_call: TRBJ1-1; v_call: TRBV5-6; d_call: TRBD1
cdr3_aa: CASSNLSTWRGELFF; cdr3_nt: TGTGCCAGCAGCAACCTCTCTACCTGGCGCGGGGAGCTGTTTTTT; clone_size: NA; j_call: TRBJ2-2; v_call: TRBV11-2; d_call: NA
cdr3_aa: CASSVGGGAGYTF; cdr3_nt: TGTGCCAGCAGCGTAGGAGGGGGGGCTGGCTACACCTTC; clone_size: few; j_call: TRBJ1-2; v_call: TRBV9; d_call: NA
cdr3_aa: CASSQQGALGYTF; cdr3_nt: TGTGCCAGCAGTCAACAGGGGGCGCTTGGCTACACCTTC; clone_size: NA; j_call: TRBJ1-2; v_call: TRBV6-5; d_call: TRBD1
cdr3_aa: CASSLKESSYEQYF; cdr3_nt: TGTGCCAGCAGCTTGAAGGAGAGCTCCTACGAGCAGTACTTC; clone_size: once; j_call: TRBJ2-7; v_call: TRBV4-2; d_call: NA
cdr3_aa: CASSADPPAGGLQTQYF; cdr3_nt: TGTGCCAGCAGCGCAGACCCCCCCGCGGGGGGGCTACAGACCCAGTACTTC; clone_size: NA; j_call: TRBJ2-5; v_call: TRBV7-2; d_call: TRBD2
cdr3_aa: CASSQGVDNQPQHF; cdr3_nt: TGTGCCAGCAGCCAAGGCGTGGACAATCAGCCCCAGCATTTT; clone_size: NA; j_call: TRBJ1-5; v_call: TRBV4-2; d_call: NA
cdr3_aa: CASSRYHEQYF; cdr3_nt: TGTGCCAGCAGCCGTTATCACGAGCAGTACTTC; clone_size: NA; j_call: TRBJ2-7; v_call: TRBV11-2; d_call: NA
cdr3_aa: CASSLYGTGYDEQYF; cdr3_nt: TGTGCCAGCAGCTTGTATGGGACAGGGTACGACGAGCAGTACTTC; clone_size: few; j_call: TRBJ2-7; v_call: TRBV11-1; d_call: TRBD1
cdr3_aa: CASSLGPDGGTDTQYF; cdr3_nt: TGTGCCAGCAGCTTAGGACCGGACGGAGGCACAGATACGCAGTATTTT; clone_size: NA; j_call: TRBJ2-3; v_call: TRBV7-9; d_call: NA
cdr3_aa: CASSPPISGIGGELFF; cdr3_nt: TGTGCCAGCTCACCACCGATTAGCGGGATCGGCGGGGAGCTGTTTTTT; clone_size: NA; j_call: TRBJ2-2; v_call: TRBV18; d_call: TRBD2
cdr3_aa: CASSLMGDANTEAFF; cdr3_nt: TGTGCCAGCAGCTTAATGGGGGACGCGAACACTGAAGCTTTCTTT; clone_size: NA; j_call: TRBJ1-1; v_call: TRBV13; d_call: NA
cdr3_aa: CASSLGYRGLGANVLTF; cdr3_nt: TGTGCCAGCAGCTTAGGATACAGGGGGCTTGGGGCCAACGTCCTGACTTTC; clone_size: few; j_call: TRBJ2-6; v_call: TRBV7-2; d_call: TRBD1
cdr3_aa: CASSYSLLNNYGYTF; cdr3_nt: TGTGCCAGCAGTTACTCCCTCCTTAATAACTATGGCTACACCTTC; clone_size: NA; j_call: TRBJ1-2; v_call: TRBV6-5; d_call: NA
cdr3_aa: CASSQGGFAGLDEQFF; cdr3_nt: TGCGCCAGCAGCCAGGGGGGTTTTGCGGGACTCGATGAGCAGTTCTTC; clone_size: few; j_call: TRBJ2-1; v_call: TRBV4-1; d_call: NA
cdr3_aa: CASSSSGWDGETQYF; cdr3_nt: TGCGCCAGCAGCTCAAGCGGGTGGGATGGAGAGACCCAGTACTTC; clone_size: NA; j_call: TRBJ2-5; v_call: TRBV5-1; d_call: NA
cdr3_aa: CASSQDPAWAGWKEKLFF; cdr3_nt: TGTGCCAGCAGCCAAGACCCCGCCTGGGCAGGGTGGAAAGAAAAACTGTTTTTT; clone_size: few; j_call: TRBJ1-4; v_call: TRBV14; d_call: NA
cdr3_aa: CASRTEATTQSRANVLTF; cdr3_nt: TGTGCAAGTCGCACAGAGGCGACCACACAAAGTCGGGCCAACGTCCTGACTTTC; clone_size: NA; j_call: TRBJ2-6; v_call: TRBV12-2; d_call: NA
cdr3_aa: CASSLEQEGDTGELFF; cdr3_nt: TGTGCCAGCAGCTTGGAGCAGGAAGGCGACACCGGGGAGCTGTTTTTT; clone_size: NA; j_call: TRBJ2-2; v_call: TRBV5-6; d_call: NA